This T cell receptor beta chain derives from a study of blood T cell repertoires in COVID-19. Clones were read by immunoSEQ multiplex PCR, and TCRdb kept only the in-frame ones, dropping some. The data show 200,000 to 250,000 clones, about nine tenths seen once. Germline V gene data show CDR1 as SGHTA and CDR2 as FQGTGA. This CDR3 has 15 amino acids. Trimming took 5 bases from V and 2 from J; bases not matched to a gene: 6. This TCR came from a man under 40 with COVID-19, enrolled during active disease. V and J are TRBV7-3 and TRBJ2-3; 8 bases are a match to TRBD2. Sequencing was done on a sample of peripheral blood. The CDR3 DNA sequence: TGTGCCAGCAGCCGGACTAGCTTCCCCACAGATACGCAGTATTTT. As protein: CASSRTSFPTDTQYF.